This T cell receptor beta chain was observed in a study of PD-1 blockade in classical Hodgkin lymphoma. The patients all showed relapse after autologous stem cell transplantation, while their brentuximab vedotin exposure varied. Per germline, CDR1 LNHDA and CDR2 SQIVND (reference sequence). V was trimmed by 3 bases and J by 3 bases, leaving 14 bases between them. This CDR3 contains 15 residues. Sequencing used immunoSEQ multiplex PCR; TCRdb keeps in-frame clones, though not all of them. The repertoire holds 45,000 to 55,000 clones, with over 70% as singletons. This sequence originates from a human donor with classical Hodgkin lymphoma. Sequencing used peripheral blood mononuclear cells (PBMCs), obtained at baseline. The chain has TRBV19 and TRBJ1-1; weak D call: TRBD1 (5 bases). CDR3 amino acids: CASSIGAGRDTEAFF. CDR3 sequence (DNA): TGTGCCAGTAGTATTGGGGCAGGGCGGGACACTGAAGCTTTCTTT.